Listed below are T cell receptor beta chains from one sample, sequenced in a study of blood T cell repertoires in COVID-19. Using immunoSEQ multiplex PCR, the repertoire was profiled, and TCRdb retains in-frame clones only, with some absent. The top ten clones hold 2.5% to 3% of a sample with about 27,000 clones, about 90% of them seen once. Sequenced: peripheral blood. All receptors come from a human donor in a cohort sampled during active COVID-19. Each CDR3 is given with its conserved first and last residue. The order of the fields is clone size, V gene, D gene, J gene, CDR3 DNA, CDR3 protein. A D gene is named only where the DNA matches it firmly. Size is omitted from some rows. Given values are once, few, many or a class for expanded clones.

>NA|TRBV7-9|NA|TRBJ1-1
TGTGCCAGCAGCTCGGTTATAACTGAAGCTTTCTTT
CASSSVITEAFF
>few|TRBV6-2/TRBV6-3|NA|TRBJ2-3
TGTGCCAGCAGTCCCCGGAGGGGGCGACGTGCAGATACGCAGTATTTT
CASSPRRGRRADTQYF
>NA|TRBV12-3/TRBV12-4|NA|TRBJ2-1
TGTGCCAGCAGTTTGGTAGGGGAAGAGTTCTTC
CASSLVGEEFF
>once|TRBV15|TRBD1|TRBJ2-5
TGTGCCACCAGCAGAGATCGTGGCAGGGGGAACCCCACCAAAAGGGAGACCCAGTACTTC
CATSRDRGRGNPTKRETQYF
>NA|TRBV4-2|TRBD1|TRBJ2-3
TGTGCCAGCAGCCAAGATGAGTGGTTGGACAGGGGAGACACAGATACGCAGTATTTT
CASSQDEWLDRGDTDTQYF
>NA|TRBV7-2|NA|TRBJ1-1
TGTGCCAGCAGCCAAGCAGGGCTACTCAGGAACACTGAAGCTTTCTTT
CASSQAGLLRNTEAFF
>NA|TRBV3-1/TRBV3-2|TRBD1|TRBJ2-7
TGTGCCAGCAGAACAGGGGGCTCCTACGAGCAGTACTTC
CASRTGGSYEQYF
>few|TRBV7-9|NA|TRBJ1-1
TGTGCCGTGCATAGTGGCACTGAAGCTTTCTTT
CAVHSGTEAFF
>NA|TRBV15|NA|TRBJ1-4
TGTACCACCAGCAGATGGGGCGGCGAAAAACTGTTTTTT
CTTSRWGGEKLFF
>NA|TRBV5-8|NA|TRBJ2-3
TGTGCCAGCAGCTTGAGGGGGAAGCGTTCAGATACGCAGTATTTT
CASSLRGKRSDTQYF
>NA|TRBV7-8|TRBD2|TRBJ2-7
TGTGCCAGCAGCTTAGCGCGGGGACTAGCGAGCGAGCAGTACTTC
CASSLARGLASEQYF
>NA|TRBV5-4|NA|TRBJ2-3
TGTGCCAGCAGCCTCGGACTACTCCTAGATACGCAGTATTTT
CASSLGLLLDTQYF
>NA|TRBV12-5|TRBD1|TRBJ2-1
TGTGCTAGTGGGGCCCGGACAGGGCTGAACAATGAGCAGTTCTTC
CASGARTGLNNEQFF
>NA|TRBV9|NA|TRBJ1-4
TGTGCCAGCAGCGCCAACAGTGCGACTAATGAAAAACTGTTTTTT
CASSANSATNEKLFF
>NA|TRBV6-5|NA|TRBJ1-3
TGTGCCAGCAGCAGGGGAGGAAACACCATATATTTT
CASSRGGNTIYF
>NA|TRBV6-6|NA|TRBJ1-2
TGTGCCAGCACACAGGGAATGGGAGGCTACACCTTC
CASTQGMGGYTF
>NA|TRBV3-1/TRBV3-2|NA|TRBJ1-4
TGTGCCAGCAGCGAACAGGGAAAACTGTTTTTT
CASSEQGKLFF
>NA|TRBV2|NA|TRBJ2-3
TGTGCCAGCCGTGCGACTAGCACAGATACGCAGTATTTT
CASRATSTDTQYF
>NA|TRBV6-5|NA|TRBJ1-1
TGTGCCAGCAGTTACTCGTTAGTAATGAACACTGAAGCTTTCTTT
CASSYSLVMNTEAFF
>NA|TRBV6-5|NA|TRBJ1-1
TGTGCCAGCAGCTCCGTAGGGGGACCCGGGACTGAAGCTTTCTTT
CASSSVGGPGTEAFF
>NA|TRBV27|NA|TRBJ1-2
TGTGCCAGCAGCCACCAAGGGGAAATCTATGGCTACACCTTC
CASSHQGEIYGYTF
>NA|TRBV5-1|TRBD1|TRBJ1-2
TGCGCCAGCAGGCGGGGACAGACCTATGGCTACACCTTC
CASRRGQTYGYTF
>once|TRBV29-1|NA|TRBJ1-2
TGCAGCGTTGAAGATCGGATGGGGATCGGAGGGGGCTACACCTTC
CSVEDRMGIGGGYTF
>NA|TRBV5-6|NA|TRBJ1-1
TGTGCCAGCAGCCCGCGGTACACGAACACTGAAGCTTTCTTT
CASSPRYTNTEAFF
>NA|TRBV11-2|NA|TRBJ1-2
TGTGCCAGCAGCTCCCTACAAAGGGACAATGGCTACACCTTC
CASSSLQRDNGYTF
>NA|TRBV5-1|TRBD1|TRBJ1-2
TGCGCCAGCAGCCCCGACAGGGAATCCACCTATGGCTACACCTTC
CASSPDRESTYGYTF
>NA|TRBV7-9|TRBD1|TRBJ1-1
TGTGCCAGCTACGCCCGACCGGGACAGGCCCCGGTCGACACTGAAGCTTTCTTT
CASYARPGQAPVDTEAFF
>NA|TRBV6-1|TRBD1|TRBJ2-2
TGTGCCAGCAGTGACGTGGGACAGAGGAACACCGGGGAGCTGTTTTTT
CASSDVGQRNTGELFF
>few|TRBV7-2|TRBD1|TRBJ1-2
TGTGCCAGCAGATTGGACAGGAACTATGGCTACACCTTC
CASRLDRNYGYTF
>NA|TRBV5-5|TRBD1|TRBJ2-2
TGTGCCAGCAGCCGTCAGGGGGCTGCGAGGACCGGGGAGCTGTTTTTT
CASSRQGAARTGELFF
>NA|TRBV10-1|NA|TRBJ2-5
TGCGCCAGCAGTGAGTCTGTAGCGACGCAAGAGACCCAGTACTTC
CASSESVATQETQYF
>few|TRBV6-5|NA|TRBJ1-2
TGTGCCAGCAACAGTGGTCAAGGAAGGTATGGCTACACCTTC
CASNSGQGRYGYTF
>few|TRBV6-5|NA|TRBJ1-1
TGTGCCAGCAGTCCCAACAGGGACCCCACTGAAGCTTTCTTT
CASSPNRDPTEAFF
>once|TRBV12-3/TRBV12-4|NA|TRBJ2-1
TGTGCCACAGGCAACAATGAGCAGTTCTTC
CATGNNEQFF
>NA|TRBV3-1/TRBV3-2|TRBD2|TRBJ2-5
TGTGCCAGCAGCCAAGAGTGGGCACTAGCGGGGCTGGAGACCCAGTACTTC
CASSQEWALAGLETQYF
>NA|TRBV10-3|NA|TRBJ2-7
TGTGCCATCAGTAACCGGGCACAGGTCGACGAGCAGTACTTC
CAISNRAQVDEQYF
>NA|TRBV6-5|TRBD1|TRBJ1-4
TGTGCCAGCACCCTTAGGACAGGGGGTGGTGAAAAACTGTTTTTT
CASTLRTGGGEKLFF
>NA|TRBV10-3|TRBD1|TRBJ2-1
TGTGCCATCAGTGGGGGGTCAGGGGGCTACAATGAGCAGTTCTTC
CAISGGSGGYNEQFF